This record concerns one T cell receptor beta chain sequence. Germline CDR1 is WNHNN and CDR2 is SYGVQD (reference sequence). The CDR3 has 13 amino acids. V was shortened by 4 bases and J by 5 bases, with 9 bases between the two germline ends. Naive CD8 isolation took CD45RO-negative cells positively selected for CCR7 and excluded terminally differentiated effector memory CD45RA+ cells. This entry is derived from a study of shared clonotypes between healthy human individuals. The method was immunoSEQ multiplex PCR; TCRdb's version includes in-frame clones alone and lacks a portion of them. The sample comprises hundreds of thousands of clones, 85% to 95% of which are singletons, and around 0.12% rests with the top ten.

This chain links TRBV10-1 with TRBJ2-1; D gene uncertain. The sample comprised naive CD8+ T cells sorted from blood. The TCR sequence derives from a woman between 25 and 40 years old in good health. CDR3 coding DNA: TGCGCCAGCAGTGGGGTTTTTGACAATGAGCAGTTCTTC. This codes for CASSGVFDNEQFF.